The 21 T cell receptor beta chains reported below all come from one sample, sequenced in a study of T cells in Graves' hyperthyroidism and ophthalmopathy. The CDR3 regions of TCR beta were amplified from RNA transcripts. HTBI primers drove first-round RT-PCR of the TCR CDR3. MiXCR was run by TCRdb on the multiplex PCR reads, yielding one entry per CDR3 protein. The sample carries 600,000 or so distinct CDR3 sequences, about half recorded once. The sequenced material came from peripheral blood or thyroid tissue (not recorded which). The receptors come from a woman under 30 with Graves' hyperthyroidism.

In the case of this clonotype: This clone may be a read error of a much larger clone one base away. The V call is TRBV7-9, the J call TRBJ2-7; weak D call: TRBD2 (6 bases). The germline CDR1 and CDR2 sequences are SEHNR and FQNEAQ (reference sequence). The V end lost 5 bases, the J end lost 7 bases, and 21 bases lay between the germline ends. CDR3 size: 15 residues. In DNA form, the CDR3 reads TGTGCCAGCAGCGTGGAGGCGGGGTCCCTCCCTGAGCAGTACTTC. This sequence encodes CASSVEAGSLPEQYF.

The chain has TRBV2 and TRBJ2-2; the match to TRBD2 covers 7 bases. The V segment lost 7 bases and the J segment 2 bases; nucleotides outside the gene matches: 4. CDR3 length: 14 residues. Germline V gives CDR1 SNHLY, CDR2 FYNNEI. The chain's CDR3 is CASKSGDNTGELFF. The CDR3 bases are TGTGCCAGCAAAAGCGGGGATAACACCGGGGAGCTGTTTTTT. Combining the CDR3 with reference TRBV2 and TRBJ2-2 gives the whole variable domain EPEVTQTPSHQVTQMGQEVILRCVPISNHLYFYWYRQILGQKVEFLVSFYNNEISEKSEIFDDQFSVERPDGSNFTLKIRSTKLEDSAMYFCASKSGDNTGELFFGEGSRLTVL.

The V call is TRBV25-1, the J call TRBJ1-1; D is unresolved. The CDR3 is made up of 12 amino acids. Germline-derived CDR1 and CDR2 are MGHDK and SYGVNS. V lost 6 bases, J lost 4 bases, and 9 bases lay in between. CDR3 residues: CASSQGPTEAFF. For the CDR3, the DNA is TGTGCCAGCAGCCAAGGGCCCACTGAAGCTTTCTTT.

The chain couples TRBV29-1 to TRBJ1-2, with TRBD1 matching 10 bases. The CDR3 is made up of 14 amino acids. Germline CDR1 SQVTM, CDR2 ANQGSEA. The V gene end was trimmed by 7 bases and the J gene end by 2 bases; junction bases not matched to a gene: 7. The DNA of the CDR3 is TGCAGCGCAGCCGGGACAGGGGAGAACTATGGCTACACCTTC. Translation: CSAAGTGENYGYTF.

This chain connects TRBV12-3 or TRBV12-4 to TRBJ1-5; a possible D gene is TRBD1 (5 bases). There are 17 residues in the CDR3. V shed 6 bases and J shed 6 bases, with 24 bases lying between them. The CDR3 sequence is CASRGPSGGSPGQPQHF. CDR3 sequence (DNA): TGTGCCAGCAGGGGCCCTAGCGGGGGATCCCCGGGTCAGCCCCAGCATTTT.

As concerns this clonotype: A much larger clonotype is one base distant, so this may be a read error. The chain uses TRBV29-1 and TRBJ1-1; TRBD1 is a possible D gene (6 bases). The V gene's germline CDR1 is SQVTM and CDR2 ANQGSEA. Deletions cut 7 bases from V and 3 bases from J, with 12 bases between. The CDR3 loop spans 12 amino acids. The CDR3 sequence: CSAGGLDTEAFF. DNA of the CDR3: TGCAGCGCCGGGGGCCTTGACACTGAAGCTTTCTTT.

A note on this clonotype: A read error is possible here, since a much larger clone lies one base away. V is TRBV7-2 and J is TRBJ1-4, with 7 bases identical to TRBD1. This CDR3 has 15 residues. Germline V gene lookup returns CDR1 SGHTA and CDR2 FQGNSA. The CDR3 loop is CASSPTGTVFEKLLF. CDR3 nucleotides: TGTGCCAGCAGCCCTACTGGGACAGTATTTGAAAAACTGCTTTTT.

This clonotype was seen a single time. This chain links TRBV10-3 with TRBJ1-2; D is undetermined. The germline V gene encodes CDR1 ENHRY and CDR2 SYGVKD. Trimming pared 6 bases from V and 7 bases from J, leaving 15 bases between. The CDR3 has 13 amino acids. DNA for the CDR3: TGTGCCATCAGCGAAAATTTGGTGGTTGGCTACACCTTC. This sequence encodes CAISENLVVGYTF.

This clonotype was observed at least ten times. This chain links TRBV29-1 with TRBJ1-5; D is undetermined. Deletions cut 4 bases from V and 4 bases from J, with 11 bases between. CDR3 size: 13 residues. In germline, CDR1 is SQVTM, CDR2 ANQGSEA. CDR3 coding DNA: TGCAGCGTTGTTGATACGGTAAATCAGCCCCAGCATTTT. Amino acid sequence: CSVVDTVNQPQHF. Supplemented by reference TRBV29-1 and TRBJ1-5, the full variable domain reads SAVISQKPSRDICQRGTSLTIQCQVDSQVTMMFWYRQQPGQSLTLIATANQGSEATYESGFVIDKFPISRPNLTFSTLTVSNMSPEDSSIYLCSVVDTVNQPQHFGDGTRLSIL.

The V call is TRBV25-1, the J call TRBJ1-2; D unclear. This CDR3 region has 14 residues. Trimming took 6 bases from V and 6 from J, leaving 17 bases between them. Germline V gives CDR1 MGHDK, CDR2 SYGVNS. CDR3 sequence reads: CASSDSLRPDGYTF. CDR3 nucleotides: TGTGCCAGCAGCGACTCGTTGCGGCCGGATGGCTACACCTTC.

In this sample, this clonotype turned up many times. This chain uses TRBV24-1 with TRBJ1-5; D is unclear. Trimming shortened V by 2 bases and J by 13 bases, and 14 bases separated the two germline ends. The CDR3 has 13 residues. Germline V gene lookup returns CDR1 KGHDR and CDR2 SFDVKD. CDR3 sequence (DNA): TGTGCCACCAGTGATTCCGGCGCGGAGGCACAGCATTTT. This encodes CATSDSGAEAQHF.

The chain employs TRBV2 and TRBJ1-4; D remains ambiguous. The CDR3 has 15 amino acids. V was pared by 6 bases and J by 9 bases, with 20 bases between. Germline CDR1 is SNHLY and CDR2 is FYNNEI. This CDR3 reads CASSSRTDYNQKLFF. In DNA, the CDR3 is TGTGCCAGCAGCTCCCGGACGGACTACAATCAAAAACTGTTTTTT.

The CDR3 DNA sequence: TGTGCCAGCAGCTTAGCGCCCGGGAGCTACTACGAGCAGTACTTC. Translated, it gives CASSLAPGSYYEQYF. V is TRBV7-8 and J is TRBJ2-7; D perhaps matches TRBD2 (6 bases). This CDR3 spans 15 amino acids. CDR1 and CDR2 from the germline V gene are SGHVS and FQNEAQ. V lost 0 bases and J 3 bases, leaving 12 bases between the germline ends.

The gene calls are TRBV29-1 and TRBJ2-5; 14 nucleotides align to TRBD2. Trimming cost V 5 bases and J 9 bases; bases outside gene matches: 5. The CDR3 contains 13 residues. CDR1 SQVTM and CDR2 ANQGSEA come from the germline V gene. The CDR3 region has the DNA TGCAGCGTTACGGGACTAGCGGGGGAGGCCCAGTACTTC. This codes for CSVTGLAGEAQYF.

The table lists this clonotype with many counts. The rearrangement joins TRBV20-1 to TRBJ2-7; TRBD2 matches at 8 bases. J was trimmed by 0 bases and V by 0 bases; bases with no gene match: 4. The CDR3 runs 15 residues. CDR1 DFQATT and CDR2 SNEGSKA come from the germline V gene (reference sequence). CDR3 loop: CSAREGGRSSYEQYF. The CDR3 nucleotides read TGCAGTGCTAGAGAGGGCGGGAGGAGCTCCTACGAGCAGTACTTC.

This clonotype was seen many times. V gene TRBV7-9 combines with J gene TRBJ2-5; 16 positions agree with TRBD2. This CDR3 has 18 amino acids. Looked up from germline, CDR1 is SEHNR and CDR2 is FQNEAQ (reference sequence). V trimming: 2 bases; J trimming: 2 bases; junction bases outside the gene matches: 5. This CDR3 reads CASSLLPGLAGGQETQYF. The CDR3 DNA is TGTGCCAGCAGCTTACTGCCGGGACTAGCGGGAGGGCAAGAGACCCAGTACTTC.

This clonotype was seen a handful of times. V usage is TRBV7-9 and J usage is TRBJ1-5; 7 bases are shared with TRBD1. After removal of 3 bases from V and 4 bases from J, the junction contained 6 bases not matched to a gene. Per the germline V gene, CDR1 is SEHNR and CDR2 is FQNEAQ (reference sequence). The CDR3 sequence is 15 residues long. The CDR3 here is CASSFSGTDNQPQHF. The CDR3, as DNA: TGTGCCAGCAGCTTCTCCGGGACAGATAATCAGCCCCAGCATTTT.

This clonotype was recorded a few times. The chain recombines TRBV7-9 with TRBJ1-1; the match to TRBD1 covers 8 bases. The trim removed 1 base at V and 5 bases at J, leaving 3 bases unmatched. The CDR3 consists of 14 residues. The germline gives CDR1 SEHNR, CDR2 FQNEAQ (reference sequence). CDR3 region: CASSLDTGGTEAFF. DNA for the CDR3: TGTGCCAGCAGCTTAGATACAGGGGGGACTGAAGCTTTCTTT.

This CDR3 is CASKPRTGVIGELFF. The CDR3 DNA sequence: TGTGCCAGTAAACCCCGGACAGGGGTAATCGGGGAGCTGTTTTTT. The genes are TRBV7-9 and TRBJ2-2, with 9 bases fitting TRBD1. The CDR3 consists of 15 residues. Germline V gene data show CDR1 as SEHNR and CDR2 as FQNEAQ (reference sequence). J was trimmed by 7 bases and V by 9 bases; bases with no gene match: 12.

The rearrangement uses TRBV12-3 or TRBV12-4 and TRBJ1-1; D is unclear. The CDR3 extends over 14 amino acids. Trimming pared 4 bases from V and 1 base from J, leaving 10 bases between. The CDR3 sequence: CASSYFGENTEAFF. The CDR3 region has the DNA TGTGCCAGCAGTTATTTTGGGGAGAACACTGAAGCTTTCTTT.

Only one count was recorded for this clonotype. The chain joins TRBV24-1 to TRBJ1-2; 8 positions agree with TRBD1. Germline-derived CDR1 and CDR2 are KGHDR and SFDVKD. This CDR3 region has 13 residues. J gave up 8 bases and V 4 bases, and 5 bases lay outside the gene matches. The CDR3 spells CATSDQGAGGYTF. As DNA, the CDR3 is TGTGCCACCAGTGACCAGGGGGCAGGAGGCTACACCTTC.